Each of the 4 T cell receptor beta chains below was sequenced from the same sample in a study of T cell responses to AZD1222 COVID-19 vaccine. The data were produced by immunoSEQ multiplex PCR, yet TCRdb's version contains in-frame clones alone and is incomplete. The sample has 150,000 or so clones, approximately 90% seen once. This specimen consisted of peripheral blood, obtained on day 0 of AZD1222 vaccination. These receptors came from an adult in good health.

The rearrangement links TRBV2 to TRBJ1-2, with D possibly TRBD1 on 5 matching bases. This CDR3 region has 14 residues. CDR1 and CDR2 from the germline V gene are SNHLY and FYNNEI. V was shortened by 6 bases and J by 2 bases, with 13 bases between the two germline ends. The DNA of the CDR3 is TGTGCCAGCAGCGACAATCGGGGCAACTATGGCTACACCTTC. Amino acids: CASSDNRGNYGYTF. The whole variable domain, remainder taken from reference TRBV2 and TRBJ1-2, is EPEVTQTPSHQVTQMGQEVILRCVPISNHLYFYWYRQILGQKVEFLVSFYNNEISEKSEIFDDQFSVERPDGSNFTLKIRSTKLEDSAMYFCASSDNRGNYGYTFGSGTRLTVV.

This rearrangement joins TRBV4-1 to TRBJ1-5; no reliable D call. From germline, CDR1 is MGHRA and CDR2 YSYEKL. This CDR3 comprises 15 residues. V was pared by 4 bases and J by 4 bases, with 14 bases between. The CDR3 nucleotides read TGCGCCAGCAGCCTAACGCCAGGCGGTAATCAGCCCCAGCATTTT. Encoded protein: CASSLTPGGNQPQHF.

This sequence joins TRBV5-1 and TRBJ2-5; D is undetermined. The germline CDR1 and CDR2 sequences are SGHRS and YFSETQ. The CDR3 runs to 12 residues. V was trimmed by 2 bases and J by 3 bases, leaving 5 bases between them. The CDR3 region has the DNA TGCGCCAGCAGCTTACAAAAAGAGACCCAGTACTTC. Amino acid sequence: CASSLQKETQYF. Full variable domain (missing parts from reference TRBV5-1 and TRBJ2-5): KAGVTQTPRYLIKTRGQQVTLSCSPISGHRSVSWYQQTPGQGLQFLFEYFSETQRNKGNFPGRFSGRQFSNSRSEMNVSTLELGDSALYLCASSLQKETQYFGPGTRLLVL.

The V call is TRBV5-5, the J call TRBJ2-7; D is undetermined. CDR1 is SGHKS and CDR2 is YYEKEE in the germline V gene (reference sequence). V was trimmed by 0 bases and J by 3 bases, leaving 13 bases between them. This CDR3 has 15 amino acids. CDR3 protein: CASSLAVSELYEQYF. The DNA of the CDR3 is TGTGCCAGCAGCTTGGCAGTATCAGAACTCTACGAGCAGTACTTC.